This entry is about one T cell receptor beta chain. The V gene lost 6 bases and the J gene lost 2 bases, with 14 bases spanning the gap. Germline lookup yields CDR1 MDHEN and CDR2 SYDVKM. The CDR3 covers 14 residues. The naive CD8 subset, CD45RO-negative cells positively selected for CCR7, excluded terminally differentiated effector memory CD45RA+ cells. The sample is drawn from a study of shared clonotypes between healthy human individuals. Measured with immunoSEQ multiplex PCR; TCRdb has only the in-frame clones, and not every one. In the table there are 2 million to 2.5 million clones, 85% to 95% of which are singletons.

Sequencing was carried out using naive CD8+ T cells from PBMCs. This sequence joins TRBV28 and TRBJ2-7; D unclear. The source of this sequence is a man aged 18 to 29 in good health. Some clones in this sample may be carry-over from other donors' samples. The CDR3 sequence is CASRDVDRAYEQYF. The CDR3 DNA sequence: TGTGCCAGCAGAGACGTTGACCGAGCCTACGAGCAGTACTTC.